This TCR beta chain was captured in a study of blood T cell repertoires in COVID-19. Across the whole study: COVID-19 samples, acute and convalescent, were from the United States, Italy and Spain.

Measured with immunoSEQ multiplex PCR; TCRdb has only the in-frame clones, and not every one. The sample lists about 350,000 clones, more than 70% occurring once. This CDR3 has 14 amino acids. V lost 8 bases to trimming and J lost 8 bases, with 21 bases between them. CDR1 is PRHDT, CDR2 FYEKMQ, per germline (reference sequence). The source of this sequence is a woman aged 55-70 years with COVID-19, enrolled during active disease. Input material: peripheral blood. The chain employs TRBV13 and TRBJ1-1; D ambiguous. CDR3 in DNA: TGTGCCAGCCTCCCAAAGCCGGGTCCCCCGGAAGCTTTCTTT. This encodes CASLPKPGPPEAFF.